A single sample is the source of the 31 T cell receptor beta chains below, sequenced in a study of T cells in Graves' hyperthyroidism and ophthalmopathy (dated by TCRdb to the late 2010s). To prepare the library, multiplex PCR was applied. Sequencing was carried out with an Illumina HiSeq 2000. Amplification of TCR beta CDR3 regions was carried out from RNA transcripts. A first-round RT-PCR of the TCR CDR3 used the HTBI primer set with the Qiagen OneStep RT-PCR kit. In-frame beta chains were kept once TCRdb had trimmed the public reads at Q25 with fastp and called clones with MiXCR. For every CDR3 protein sequence, its rows merge into one entry that carries the most common genes and DNA. Recorded for this sample are under 450,000 distinct CDR3 sequences; more than 15% of them occurred a single time. In total, the top ten clones hold 13% to 15% of the sample. The sequenced material came from blood. The origin of the receptors is a woman aged 18-29 years with Graves' hyperthyroidism.

This clonotype was observed a few times. The J gene is TRBJ2-7, the V gene TRBV12-3 or TRBV12-4, with D perhaps matching TRBD2 (5 bases). The CDR3 runs to 16 residues. V was clipped by 6 bases and J by 2 bases, with 20 bases between them. This CDR3 is CASRPEGGIGTYEQYF. CDR3 sequence (DNA): TGTGCCAGCAGACCAGAGGGCGGAATCGGCACCTACGAGCAGTACTTC.

In its sample, this clonotype was seen many times. The gene calls are TRBV28 and TRBJ1-4; 8 bases map to TRBD1. Trimming took 4 bases from V and 6 from J; bases not matched to a gene: 10. The CDR3 is made up of 16 amino acids. CDR1 MDHEN and CDR2 SYDVKM come from the germline V gene. The CDR3 DNA reads as TGTGCCAGCAGTTCCGGGACAGGCTTATCCGATGAAAAACTGTTTTTT. Its protein is CASSSGTGLSDEKLFF.

The CDR3 sequence: CASKSTGIYEQYF. The CDR3 coding sequence is TGTGCCAGCAAGTCGACAGGGATTTACGAGCAGTACTTC. The chain combines TRBV2 with TRBJ2-7, with 7 bases that match TRBD1. Losses at the gene ends were 7 bases for V and 4 bases for J; bases not matched to a gene: 7. Germline CDR1 SNHLY, CDR2 FYNNEI. The CDR3 spans 13 residues.

V and J are TRBV19 and TRBJ1-5, with D possibly TRBD1 on 5 matching bases. Germline-derived CDR1 and CDR2 are LNHDA and SQIVND (reference sequence). This CDR3 region has 11 residues. Between the trimmed V and J ends, which lost 6 bases and 9 bases, there was a span of 9 bases. CDR3 sequence: CASRGEGPQHF. CDR3 nucleotide sequence: TGTGCCAGTAGGGGGGAAGGGCCCCAGCATTTT.

As concerns this clonotype: The germline gene is not matched at one end of the junction; a read error may be the cause. The chain joins TRBV7-3 to TRBJ2-3; 7 nucleotides agree with TRBD2. The CDR3 consists of 16 residues. The germline V gene encodes CDR1 SGHTA and CDR2 FQGTGA. This CDR3 reads CTSSSGGGSSTDTQYF. The CDR3 region has the DNA TGTACCAGCAGCTCGGGTGGCGGGAGCAGCACAGATACGCAGTATTTT.

This clonotype came up a few times. The chain couples TRBV12-3 or TRBV12-4 to TRBJ1-5; D unclear. Deletions cut 0 bases from V and 0 bases from J, with 12 bases between. The CDR3 is 17 amino acids. The CDR3 DNA sequence: TGTGCCAGCAGTTTAGCTACGACTGATTTTAGCAATCAGCCCCAGCATTTT. Amino acid sequence: CASSLATTDFSNQPQHF.

In its sample, this clonotype was seen a few times. V is TRBV7-9 and J is TRBJ1-1; 10 bases match TRBD1. Germline V gives CDR1 SEHNR, CDR2 FQNEAQ (reference sequence). This CDR3 has 14 residues. V lost 4 bases and J lost 4; bases outside the gene matches: 3. The CDR3 DNA is TGTGCCAGCAGCTGGGGACAGGGGACCACTGAAGCTTTCTTT. Its protein is CASSWGQGTTEAFF.

This clonotype occurred many times. CDR3 DNA sequence: TGTGCCAGCGCCGCCATCGGGCCCACCGATACGCAGTATTTT. It codes for CASAAIGPTDTQYF. V gene TRBV11-1 combines with J gene TRBJ2-3; no definite D call. The germline CDR1 and CDR2 sequences are SGHAT and FQDESV (reference sequence). CDR3 length: 14 amino acids. Trimming left V 8 bases short and J 6 bases short, with 18 bases between.

This clonotype was detected only once. Given a much more abundant clone one base away, this may be a read error. The V call is TRBV27, the J call TRBJ2-7, with D unclear. CDR3 length: 12 residues. V shed 3 bases and J shed 7 bases, with 10 bases lying between them. Germline CDR1 and CDR2: MNHEY and SMNVEV (reference sequence). The CDR3 sequence is CASSFATGEQYF. The CDR3 region has the DNA TGTGCCAGCAGTTTCGCTACGGGTGAGCAGTACTTC.

This clonotype appeared a few times. This chain links TRBV20-1 with TRBJ2-5; 13 bases fit TRBD2. The germline gives CDR1 DFQATT, CDR2 SNEGSKA (reference sequence). V gave up 3 bases and J gave up 5 bases; unmatched junction bases: 0. There are 13 residues in the CDR3. The CDR3, as DNA: TGCAGTGCTAGGACTAGCGGGGGGGAGACCCAGTACTTC. This codes for CSARTSGGETQYF.

This clonotype was found once. V is TRBV4-2 and J is TRBJ1-4; D is ambiguous. The CDR3 runs 15 residues. The germline V gene encodes CDR1 LGHNA and CDR2 YNFKEQ. V was shortened by 0 bases and J by 1 base, with 6 bases between the two germline ends. The CDR3: CASSQESRTNEKLFF. The CDR3 nucleotides are TGTGCCAGCAGCCAAGAGTCGAGAACTAATGAAAAACTGTTTTTT.

The sample holds many counts of this clonotype. V usage is TRBV6-1 and J usage is TRBJ2-5; no reliable D call. Germline loops: CDR1 MNHNS, CDR2 SASEGT. Deletions cut 7 bases from V and 5 bases from J, with 20 bases between. This CDR3 region has 15 residues. In nucleotides, the CDR3 is TGTGCCAGCAATCAAGTGGATAGGCCTCGCGAGACCCAGTACTTC. It is translated as CASNQVDRPRETQYF.

The chain is built from TRBV7-9 and TRBJ2-1, with 11 bases identical to TRBD2. With 5 bases clipped from V and 7 bases from J, the junction kept 10 bases outside the gene matches. This CDR3 contains 16 residues. Germline CDR1 and CDR2: SEHNR and FQNEAQ (reference sequence). The CDR3 region is CASSPLSGGAFNEQFF. In nucleotides, the CDR3 is TGTGCCAGCAGCCCACTTAGCGGGGGGGCATTTAATGAGCAGTTCTTC.

V is TRBV7-2 and J is TRBJ1-6, with a tentative D call TRBD1 (6 bases). CDR3 length: 14 residues. Germline V CDR1 and CDR2: SGHTA, FQGNSA. Trimming stripped 2 bases from V and 10 bases from J, with 12 bases between. The CDR3 coding sequence is TGTGCCAGCAGCTTATCTCGGGGGCCCTCACCCCTCCACTTT. It translates to CASSLSRGPSPLHF.

V usage is TRBV9 and J usage is TRBJ1-1; 9 bases align to TRBD1. Germline-derived CDR1 and CDR2 are SGDLS and YYNGEE. V lost 4 bases, J lost 4 bases, and 5 bases stayed unmatched. The CDR3 contains 14 residues. The CDR3 sequence: CASSRRDRATEAFF. Written as DNA, the CDR3 is TGTGCCAGCAGCAGACGGGACAGGGCCACTGAAGCTTTCTTT.

This clonotype came up many times. This chain joins TRBV5-1 and TRBJ1-1; no clear D. V lost 0 bases, J lost 1 base, and 10 bases lay in between. CDR3 length equals 15 residues. Germline V gene sequence: CDR1 SGHRS, CDR2 YFSETQ. The CDR3, as DNA: TGCGCCAGCAGCTTGGCCGTGGGGAGGAACACTGAAGCTTTCTTT. It codes for CASSLAVGRNTEAFF.

The table lists this clonotype with a few counts. This chain uses TRBV20-1 with TRBJ2-7; 8 bases agree with TRBD1. J gave up 4 bases and V 3 bases, and 5 bases lay outside the gene matches. The CDR3 is 13 residues long. Germline loops: CDR1 DFQATT, CDR2 SNEGSKA (reference sequence). CDR3 sequence (DNA): TGCAGTGCTAGGGCGGGACAGGAGTACGAGCAGTACTTC. Amino acids: CSARAGQEYEQYF.

The CDR3 loop is CASSTGYEQFF. CDR3 bases: TGTGCCAGCTCAACAGGGTATGAGCAGTTCTTC. J is TRBJ2-1 and V is TRBV9, with a possible D match to TRBD1 (6 bases). From germline, CDR1 is SGDLS and CDR2 YYNGEE. This CDR3 has 11 residues. The V and J ends lost 7 bases and 8 bases respectively, with 10 bases between them.

This clonotype was detected ten times or more. The J gene is TRBJ2-7, the V gene TRBV2; perhaps TRBD2 as D (5 bases). The CDR3 runs to 13 residues. In germline, CDR1 is SNHLY, CDR2 FYNNEI. With 10 bases removed from V and 0 bases from J, the gap between germline ends came to 13 bases. The DNA for the CDR3 is TGTGCCATTACGAGGGCGAGCTCCTACGAGCAGTACTTC. Its translation: CAITRASSYEQYF.

The chain combines TRBV4-1 with TRBJ2-2; TRBD1 matches at 8 bases. V shed 1 base, J shed 1 base, and the junction held 11 bases outside the gene matches. Germline CDR1 and CDR2: MGHRA and YSYEKL. This CDR3 is built from 19 residues. CDR3 nucleotides: TGCGCCAGCAGCCAAGGATGGCCCCGGACAGGGATGAACACCGGGGAGCTGTTTTTT. Amino acids: CASSQGWPRTGMNTGELFF.

V and J are TRBV15 and TRBJ2-7, with D unresolved. CDR3 length: 16 residues. Germline V CDR1 and CDR2: LNHNV, YYDKDF (reference sequence). Deletions cut 0 bases from V and 3 bases from J, with 15 bases between. The CDR3 nucleotides are TGTGCCACCAGCAGAGATTTAGCAACGGCGAGCTACGAGCAGTACTTC. Its translation is CATSRDLATASYEQYF.

This clonotype was seen a few times. The chain recombines TRBV12-3 or TRBV12-4 with TRBJ2-3; D gene unclear. This CDR3 comprises 15 residues. The V and J ends lost 1 base and 2 bases respectively, with 10 bases between them. The CDR3, as DNA: TGTGCCAGCAGTTTAGTTGGGATTTACACAGATACGCAGTATTTT. This encodes CASSLVGIYTDTQYF.

A remark on this clonotype: A much larger clone differs from this one at a single base, so this may be a read error. V and J are TRBV20-1 and TRBJ2-7; D is unclear. Germline CDR1 and CDR2: DFQATT and SNEGSKA (reference sequence). The length of the CDR3 is 12 residues. Trimming took 2 bases from V and 7 from J, leaving 12 bases between them. Here the CDR3 reads CSARKEPNEQYF. In DNA, the CDR3 is TGCAGTGCTAGAAAGGAGCCTAATGAGCAGTACTTC.

This clonotype has only a few counts. The chain uses TRBV19 and TRBJ1-5, with 10 bases that match TRBD1. This CDR3 has 15 amino acids. Germline trimming cut 5 bases from V and 4 bases from J; bases unmatched to any gene: 5. Germline assignment: CDR1 LNHDA and CDR2 SQIVND (reference sequence). CDR3 sequence (DNA): TGTGCCAGTAGTCCAGAGGACAGGGGGAATCAGCCCCAGCATTTT. This gives the protein CASSPEDRGNQPQHF.

The table lists this clonotype with many counts. V gene TRBV5-1 combines with J gene TRBJ2-1; TRBD1 agrees at 7 bases. The CDR3 has 13 residues. The J segment lost 8 bases and the V segment lost 3 bases, leaving 5 bases of the junction unmatched. The germline V gene has CDR1 SGHRS and CDR2 YFSETQ. In nucleotides, the CDR3 is TGCGCCAGCAGCTCGACAGGGTTCGATGAGCAGTTCTTC. Amino acid sequence: CASSSTGFDEQFF.

This clonotype was observed many times. The chain employs TRBV7-2 and TRBJ2-1, with TRBD1 identical over 7 bases. The germline gives CDR1 SGHTA, CDR2 FQGNSA. The CDR3 consists of 15 residues. Losses at the gene ends were 8 bases for V and 4 bases for J; bases not matched to a gene: 11. The CDR3 sequence is CASSPRDSSYNEQFF. The CDR3 DNA follows: TGTGCCAGCTCTCCCCGGGACAGTTCATACAATGAGCAGTTCTTC.

This clonotype was recorded at least ten times. The V and J genes are TRBV11-2 and TRBJ1-1; TRBD1 might be the D (5 bases). Trimming removed 0 bases from V and 1 base from J, with 15 bases in between. Germline values: CDR1 SGHAT, CDR2 FQNNGV. The CDR3 covers 17 residues. The CDR3 nucleotides are TGTGCCAGCAGCTTAGAGACAGCACGGGGCAGGAACACTGAAGCTTTCTTT. Its protein is CASSLETARGRNTEAFF.

Details on this clonotype: Possible read error: a much larger clone is one base away. The chain recombines TRBV6-1 with TRBJ2-7, with D possibly being TRBD1 (6 bases). Trimming left V 7 bases short and J 6 bases short, with 16 bases between. The CDR3 is 13 amino acids. Looked up from germline, CDR1 is MNHNS and CDR2 is SASEGT. The CDR3 sequence: CASKVTGLGEQYF. CDR3 nucleotide sequence: TGTGCCAGCAAGGTGACAGGCCTAGGCGAGCAGTACTTC.

Only a few counts were recorded for this clonotype. This sequence joins TRBV6-1 and TRBJ2-5, with 7 bases aligning to TRBD1. V shed 6 bases and J 4 bases; nucleotides not matched to a gene: 8. The CDR3 has 14 residues. Per the germline V gene, CDR1 is MNHNS and CDR2 is SASEGT. The CDR3 here is CASRRARGRETQYF. CDR3 DNA: TGTGCCAGCAGACGCGCGAGGGGGCGAGAGACCCAGTACTTC.

V and J are TRBV5-1 and TRBJ2-1; maybe TRBD1 (5 bases). Germline V lookup: CDR1 SGHRS, CDR2 YFSETQ. This CDR3 is 12 amino acids long. V was cut by 4 bases and J by 5 bases, with 7 bases left in between. This CDR3 reads CASSMTDNEQFF. CDR3 nucleotide sequence: TGCGCCAGCAGCATGACAGACAATGAGCAGTTCTTC.

Ten or more counts support this clonotype. CDR3 amino acids: CASSLNFPDTQYF. The CDR3 bases are TGTGCCAGCAGCTTAAATTTCCCAGATACGCAGTATTTT. V gene TRBV28 combines with J gene TRBJ2-3; D is ambiguous. Trimming stripped 6 bases from V and 4 bases from J, with 11 bases between. The CDR3 totals 13 residues. Germline V gene lookup returns CDR1 MDHEN and CDR2 SYDVKM.